This T cell receptor beta chain originates from a study of siplizumab effects on memory and regulatory T cells. Study-wide results and limits: Naive T cells were seemingly more diverse than memory cells, and major contributions to the alloresponse seemed to be made by them. Some alloreactive sequences were traceable to unstimulated CD4+ memory cells, and siplizumab significantly reduced them.

Worth noting for this clone: Its antigen is still unknown.

The assay was immunoSEQ multiplex PCR, and TCRdb's table has in-frame clones only and misses some. Here the sample spans 100,000 or so clones, 93% being singletons. This CDR3 spans 13 amino acids. The J segment lost 6 bases and the V segment lost 5 bases, leaving 2 bases of the junction unmatched. Germline CDR1 is LGHNT and CDR2 is FRNRAP. The sample taken for sequencing was CD4+ T cells sorted from blood. The chain carries TRBV12-5 and TRBJ2-2; TRBD1 matches 8 bases. The receptor's source is a human donor in good health. CDR3 DNA sequence: TGTGCTAGTGGTACAGGGGGTCCCGGGGAGCTGTTTTTT. Amino acid sequence: CASGTGGPGELFF.